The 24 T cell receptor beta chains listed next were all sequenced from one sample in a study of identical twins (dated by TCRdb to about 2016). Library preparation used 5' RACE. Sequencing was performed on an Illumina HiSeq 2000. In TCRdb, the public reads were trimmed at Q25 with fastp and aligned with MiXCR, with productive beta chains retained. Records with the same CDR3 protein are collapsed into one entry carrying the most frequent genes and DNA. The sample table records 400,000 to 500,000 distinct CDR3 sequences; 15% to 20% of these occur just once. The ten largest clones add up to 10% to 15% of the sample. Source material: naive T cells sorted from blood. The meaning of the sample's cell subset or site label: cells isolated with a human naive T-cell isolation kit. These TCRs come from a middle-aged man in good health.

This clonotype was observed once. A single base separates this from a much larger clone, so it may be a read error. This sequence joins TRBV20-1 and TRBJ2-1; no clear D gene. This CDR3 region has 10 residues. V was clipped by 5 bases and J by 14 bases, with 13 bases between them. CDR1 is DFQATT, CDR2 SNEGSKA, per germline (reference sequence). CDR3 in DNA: TGCAGTGCTCAAGACCGACGGGAGTTCTTC. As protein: CSAQDRREFF.

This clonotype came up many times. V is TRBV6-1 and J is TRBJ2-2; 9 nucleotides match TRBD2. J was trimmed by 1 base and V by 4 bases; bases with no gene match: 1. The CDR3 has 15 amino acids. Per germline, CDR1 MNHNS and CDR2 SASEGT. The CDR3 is CASSVSGRNTGELFF. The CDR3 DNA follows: TGTGCCAGCAGTGTTAGCGGGAGGAACACCGGGGAGCTGTTTTTT.

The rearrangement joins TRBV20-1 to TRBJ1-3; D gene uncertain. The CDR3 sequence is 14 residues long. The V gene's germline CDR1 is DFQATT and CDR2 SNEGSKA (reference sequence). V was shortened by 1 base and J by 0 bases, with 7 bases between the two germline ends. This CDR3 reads CSARGGSSGNTIYF. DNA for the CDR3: TGCAGTGCTAGAGGAGGTAGCTCTGGAAACACCATATATTTT.

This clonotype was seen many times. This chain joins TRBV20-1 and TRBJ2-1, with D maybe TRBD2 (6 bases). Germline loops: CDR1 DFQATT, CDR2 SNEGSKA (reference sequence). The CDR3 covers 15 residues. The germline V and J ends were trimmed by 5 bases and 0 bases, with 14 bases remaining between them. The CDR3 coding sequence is TGCAGTGCTCCCAGCGGGTCTAGCTCCTACAATGAGCAGTTCTTC. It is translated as CSAPSGSSSYNEQFF.

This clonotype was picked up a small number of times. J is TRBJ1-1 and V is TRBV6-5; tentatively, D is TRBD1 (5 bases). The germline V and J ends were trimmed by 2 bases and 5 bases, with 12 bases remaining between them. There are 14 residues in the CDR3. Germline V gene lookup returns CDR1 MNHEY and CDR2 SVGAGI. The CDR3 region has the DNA TGTGCCAGCAGTTACGGTCCGGGGGAAACTGAAGCTTTCTTT. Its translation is CASSYGPGETEAFF.

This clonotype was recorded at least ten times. CDR3 in amino acids: CSASPHQGGSPLHF. DNA of the CDR3: TGCAGTGCTAGCCCCCATCAGGGTGGCTCACCCCTCCACTTT. The rearrangement links TRBV20-1 to TRBJ1-6; possibly TRBD1 for D (5 bases). Deletions cut 3 bases from V and 10 bases from J, with 16 bases between. The CDR3 totals 14 residues. The germline V gene has CDR1 DFQATT and CDR2 SNEGSKA (reference sequence).

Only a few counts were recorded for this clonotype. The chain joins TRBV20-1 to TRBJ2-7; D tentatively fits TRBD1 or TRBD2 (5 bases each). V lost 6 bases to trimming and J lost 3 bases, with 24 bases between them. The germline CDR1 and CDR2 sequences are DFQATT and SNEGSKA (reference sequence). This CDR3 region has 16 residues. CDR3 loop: CSALGQTKPLHYEQYF. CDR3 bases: TGCAGTGCCCTGGGGCAGACTAAACCCCTTCACTACGAGCAGTACTTC.

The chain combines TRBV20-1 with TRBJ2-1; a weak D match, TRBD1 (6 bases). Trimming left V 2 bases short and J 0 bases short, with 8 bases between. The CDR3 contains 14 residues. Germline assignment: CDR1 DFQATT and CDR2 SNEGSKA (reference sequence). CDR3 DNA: TGCAGTGCTAGACAGGGGAGCTCCTACAATGAGCAGTTCTTC. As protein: CSARQGSSYNEQFF.

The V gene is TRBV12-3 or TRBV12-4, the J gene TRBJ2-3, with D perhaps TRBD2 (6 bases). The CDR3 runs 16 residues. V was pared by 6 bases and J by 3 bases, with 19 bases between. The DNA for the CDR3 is TGTGCCAGCAGCCCTCAACTAGATCGGGGGACAGATACGCAGTATTTT. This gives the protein CASSPQLDRGTDTQYF.

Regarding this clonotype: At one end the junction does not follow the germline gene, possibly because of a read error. The CDR3 DNA reads as TGTGCCAGCAGGGGGACAGGGGAATACGAACAGTACTTC. Translated, it gives CASRGTGEYEQYF. The V gene is TRBV2, the J gene TRBJ2-7; TRBD1 matches at 10 bases. Germline CDR1 reads SNHLY; CDR2 reads FYNNEI. The CDR3 has 13 amino acids.

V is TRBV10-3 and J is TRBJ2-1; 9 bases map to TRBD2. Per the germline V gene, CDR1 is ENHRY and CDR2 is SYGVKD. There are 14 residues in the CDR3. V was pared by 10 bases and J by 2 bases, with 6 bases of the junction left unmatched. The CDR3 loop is CATGPSGTYNEQFF. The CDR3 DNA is TGTGCCACGGGCCCTAGCGGGACCTACAATGAGCAGTTCTTC.

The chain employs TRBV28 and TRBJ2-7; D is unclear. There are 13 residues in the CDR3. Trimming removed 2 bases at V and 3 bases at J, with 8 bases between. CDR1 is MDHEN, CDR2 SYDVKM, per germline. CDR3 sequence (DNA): TGTGCCAGCAGTTTAGCTCCCGTCTACGAGCAGTACTTC. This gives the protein CASSLAPVYEQYF.

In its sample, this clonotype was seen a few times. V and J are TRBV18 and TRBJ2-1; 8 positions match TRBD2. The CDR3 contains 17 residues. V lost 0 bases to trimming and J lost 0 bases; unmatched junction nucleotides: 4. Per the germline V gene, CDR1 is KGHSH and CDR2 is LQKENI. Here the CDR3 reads CASSPPRLASSYNEQFF. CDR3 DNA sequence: TGTGCCAGCTCACCACCTCGACTAGCGAGCTCCTACAATGAGCAGTTCTTC.

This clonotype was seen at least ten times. The CDR3 region has the DNA TGTGCCTGGAGGAGGTCCTGGGACACTGAAGCTTTCTTT. It codes for CAWRRSWDTEAFF. The rearrangement joins TRBV30 to TRBJ1-1; D gene unclear. The V gene lost 3 bases and the J gene lost 3 bases, with 11 bases spanning the gap. The CDR3 extends over 13 amino acids. The germline V gene has CDR1 GTSNPN and CDR2 SVGIG (reference sequence).

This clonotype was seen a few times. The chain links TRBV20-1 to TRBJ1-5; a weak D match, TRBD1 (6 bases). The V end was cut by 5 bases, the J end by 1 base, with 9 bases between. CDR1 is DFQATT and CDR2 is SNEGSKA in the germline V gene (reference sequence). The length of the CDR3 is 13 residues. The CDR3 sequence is CSAAGASNQPQHF. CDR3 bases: TGCAGTGCTGCAGGGGCGAGCAATCAGCCCCAGCATTTT.

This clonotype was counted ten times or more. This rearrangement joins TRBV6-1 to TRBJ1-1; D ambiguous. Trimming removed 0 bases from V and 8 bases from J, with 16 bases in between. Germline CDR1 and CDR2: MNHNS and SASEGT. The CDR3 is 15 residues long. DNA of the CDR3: TGTGCCAGCAGTGAAGCGGGTCACAATCCGTTAGAAGCTTTCTTT. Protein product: CASSEAGHNPLEAFF.

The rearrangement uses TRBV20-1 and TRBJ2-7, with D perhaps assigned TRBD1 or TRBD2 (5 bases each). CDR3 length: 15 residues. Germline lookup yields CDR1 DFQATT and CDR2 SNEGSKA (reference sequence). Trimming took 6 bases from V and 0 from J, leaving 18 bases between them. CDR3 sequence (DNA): TGCAGTGCCCGCCGAGGAGAGGGGTCCTCCTACGAGCAGTACTTC. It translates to CSARRGEGSSYEQYF.

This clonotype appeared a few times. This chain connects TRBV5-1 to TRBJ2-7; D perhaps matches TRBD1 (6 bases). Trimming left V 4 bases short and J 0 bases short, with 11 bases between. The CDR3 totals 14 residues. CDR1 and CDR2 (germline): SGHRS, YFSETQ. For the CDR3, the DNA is TGCGCCAGCAGCCTGGACAGTGGCTCCTACGAGCAGTACTTC. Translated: CASSLDSGSYEQYF. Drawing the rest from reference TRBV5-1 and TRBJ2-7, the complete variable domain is KAGVTQTPRYLIKTRGQQVTLSCSPISGHRSVSWYQQTPGQGLQFLFEYFSETQRNKGNFPGRFSGRQFSNSRSEMNVSTLELGDSALYLCASSLDSGSYEQYFGPGTRLTVT.

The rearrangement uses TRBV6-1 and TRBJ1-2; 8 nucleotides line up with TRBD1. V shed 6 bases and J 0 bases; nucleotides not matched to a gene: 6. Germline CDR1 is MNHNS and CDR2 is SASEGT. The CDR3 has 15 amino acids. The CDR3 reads CASSPGQAPNYGYTF. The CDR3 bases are TGTGCCAGCAGCCCGGGACAGGCCCCTAACTATGGCTACACCTTC.

This CDR3 is CAISEPRTGMGTDTQYF. The CDR3 DNA reads TGTGCCATCAGTGAGCCCCGGACAGGGATGGGAACAGATACGCAGTATTTT. This chain uses TRBV10-3 with TRBJ2-3, with TRBD1 identical over 8 bases. Per the germline V gene, CDR1 is ENHRY and CDR2 is SYGVKD. The CDR3 has 17 amino acids. V shed 2 bases and J 3 bases; nucleotides not matched to a gene: 10.

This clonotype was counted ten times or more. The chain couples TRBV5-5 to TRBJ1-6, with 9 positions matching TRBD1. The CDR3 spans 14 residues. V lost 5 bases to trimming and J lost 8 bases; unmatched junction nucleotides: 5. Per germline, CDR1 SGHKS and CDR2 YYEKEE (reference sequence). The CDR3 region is CASRWGQGDSPLHF. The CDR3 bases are TGTGCCAGCAGATGGGGACAGGGAGATTCACCCCTCCACTTT.

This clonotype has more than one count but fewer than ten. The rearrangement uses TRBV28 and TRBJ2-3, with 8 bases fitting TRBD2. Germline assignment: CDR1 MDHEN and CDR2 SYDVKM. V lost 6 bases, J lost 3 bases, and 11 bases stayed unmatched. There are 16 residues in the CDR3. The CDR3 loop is CASRVKTGGLTDTQYF. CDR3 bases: TGTGCCAGCAGGGTCAAGACGGGGGGGCTGACAGATACGCAGTATTTT.

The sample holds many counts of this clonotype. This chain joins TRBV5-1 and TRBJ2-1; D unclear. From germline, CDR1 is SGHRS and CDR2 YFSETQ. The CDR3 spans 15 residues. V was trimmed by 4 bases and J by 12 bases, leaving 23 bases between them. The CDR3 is CASSQDGAISVGQFF. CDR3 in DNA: TGCGCCAGCAGCCAGGACGGAGCCATATCGGTGGGGCAGTTCTTC.

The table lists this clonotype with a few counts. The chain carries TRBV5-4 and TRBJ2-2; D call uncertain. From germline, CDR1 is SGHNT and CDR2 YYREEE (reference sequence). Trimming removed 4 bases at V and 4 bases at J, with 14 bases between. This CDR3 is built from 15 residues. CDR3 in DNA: TGTGCCAGCAGCCCGGGTGGGGTAGGCACCGGGGAGCTGTTTTTT. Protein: CASSPGGVGTGELFF. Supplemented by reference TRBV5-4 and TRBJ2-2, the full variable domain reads ETGVTQSPTHLIKTRGQQVTLRCSSQSGHNTVSWYQQALGQGPQFIFQYYREEENGRGNFPPRFSGLQFPNYSSELNVNALELDDSALYLCASSPGGVGTGELFFGEGSRLTVL.